This T cell receptor (beta chain) originates from a study of CD8 T cells in ankylosing spondylitis. Findings of the study overall: Reactive arthritis synovial fluid and blood previously showed some of these motif variants. One TCR beta motif, made up of about 8 highly homologous variants, appeared characteristic of ankylosing spondylitis blood.

TCR beta libraries were made by quantitative 5'-RACE with molecular barcodes. TCRdb fed the 5' RACE reads into MiXCR, producing one record per CDR3 protein. The sample holds 330,000 or so distinct CDR3 sequences, less than 10% seen once. After removal of 3 bases from V and 4 bases from J, the junction contained 10 bases not matched to a gene. The CDR3 length is 17 residues. This clonotype was picked up many times. Its target is not known. The TCR sequence derives from a male donor with ankylosing spondylitis. The rearrangement uses TRBV12-3 or TRBV12-4 and TRBJ2-3; 10 positions agree with TRBD1. The sequencing input was blood, either unsorted or a sorted T cell fraction (not recorded which). This chain's CDR3 is CASSFYPDRGEPDTQYF. The CDR3 region has the DNA TGTGCCAGCAGTTTTTACCCGGACAGGGGGGAACCAGATACGCAGTATTTT.